This TCR beta chain was captured by sequencing in a study of blood T cell repertoires in COVID-19. TCRdb's copy holds only in-frame clones and misses some; the assay was immunoSEQ multiplex PCR. The sample has around 210,000 clones, roughly 85% seen once. The clonotype comes from a man aged 50-60 years with COVID-19, enrolled during active disease. Material: peripheral blood.

CDR3 region: CAWSVPGGPEAFF. CDR3 DNA: TGTGCCTGGAGTGTACCAGGGGGTCCTGAAGCTTTCTTT. J is TRBJ1-1 and V is TRBV30; 7 positions agree with TRBD1. There are 13 residues in the CDR3. Germline CDR1 is GTSNPN and CDR2 is SVGIG (reference sequence). V gave up 0 bases and J gave up 6 bases; unmatched junction bases: 4.